These T cell receptor beta chains were read from a single sample in a study of cytomegalovirus exposure and HLA in healthy donors. Here immunoSEQ multiplex PCR was the method, and the copy in TCRdb shows in-frame clones only, minus some. The table includes 53,000 or so clones, less than 85% detected once. The sample consisted of PBMCs. The receptors derive from a man aged 25 to 40 in good health and CMV-seropositive. Each CDR3 is given without its conserved first and last residue.

V gene,CDR3 protein
TRBV15,ATSREQATNEKLF
TRBV28,ASSRGGYT
TRBV15,ATSSSIWRGRVGNTIY
TRBV27,ASARVYSPLH
TRBV7-8,ASSRGNEQF
TRBV5-1,ASSPNSRGTNYGYT
TRBV9,ASSVEDGGAAF
TRBV6-5,ASSRRDRDYGYT
TRBV25-1,ASRWGTNTEAF
TRBV13,ASSLRLAVFVRGTDTQY